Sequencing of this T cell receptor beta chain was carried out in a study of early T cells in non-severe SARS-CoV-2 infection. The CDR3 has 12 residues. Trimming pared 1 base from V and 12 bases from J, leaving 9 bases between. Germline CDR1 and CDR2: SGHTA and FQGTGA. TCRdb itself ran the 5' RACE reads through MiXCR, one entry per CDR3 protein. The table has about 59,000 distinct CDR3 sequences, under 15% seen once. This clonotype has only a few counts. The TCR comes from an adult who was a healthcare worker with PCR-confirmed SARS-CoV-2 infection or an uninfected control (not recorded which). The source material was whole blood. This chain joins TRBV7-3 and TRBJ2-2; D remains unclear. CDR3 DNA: TGTGCCAGCAGCTTAATTCTGGGTCAGCTGTTTTTT. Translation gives CASSLILGQLFF.